Below are 32 T cell receptor beta chains sequenced from a single sample in a study of neurological immune-mediated disorders. The time point here: longitudinal time-point 2. A single record per CDR3 protein comes from TCRdb applying MiXCR to the 5' RACE reads. The data show over 30,000 distinct CDR3 sequences, 13% seen once. Sequencing was done on a sample of PBMCs. The receptors were sampled from a woman between 40 and 50 years old in good health.

At least ten counts were recorded for this clonotype. The rearrangement uses TRBV7-2 and TRBJ1-5, with D uncertain. CDR1 and CDR2 (germline): SGHTA, FQGNSA. V was clipped by 5 bases and J by 2 bases, with 10 bases between them. CDR3 size: 14 residues. CDR3: CASSPNLGNQPQHF. CDR3 nucleotides: TGTGCCAGCAGCCCCAACCTTGGCAATCAGCCCCAGCATTTT.

The chain employs TRBV20-1 and TRBJ2-7; 11 nucleotides agree with TRBD2. The CDR3 consists of 13 residues. Germline CDR1 reads DFQATT; CDR2 reads SNEGSKA (reference sequence). V shed 6 bases, J shed 6 bases, and the junction held 7 bases outside the gene matches. CDR3 nucleotides: TGCAGTGCCCCAGTCCTAGCGGGGGGCGAGCAGTACTTC. Protein product: CSAPVLAGGEQYF.

The chain employs TRBV5-1 and TRBJ2-7, with D perhaps matching TRBD1 (6 bases). V lost 0 bases and J 0 bases, leaving 16 bases between the germline ends. Per germline, CDR1 SGHRS and CDR2 YFSETQ. This CDR3 has 17 residues. The CDR3, as DNA: TGCGCCAGCAGCTTGGCCCTTATGGGGGCGAGCTCCTACGAGCAGTACTTC. Translated: CASSLALMGASSYEQYF.

In its sample, this clonotype is medium-sized. The V and J genes are TRBV7-2 and TRBJ2-3; D is uncertain. Per the germline V gene, CDR1 is SGHTA and CDR2 is FQGNSA. The CDR3 sequence is 13 residues long. Trimming took off 6 bases at V and 2 bases at J, with 9 bases between the two ends. CDR3 loop: CASRSAATDTQYF. Written as DNA, the CDR3 is TGTGCCAGCAGGTCGGCAGCCACAGATACGCAGTATTTT.

Ten or more counts support this clonotype. The J gene is TRBJ2-2, the V gene TRBV19; D is undetermined. V gave up 5 bases and J gave up 2 bases, with 12 bases separating them. The CDR3 has 15 amino acids. The germline gives CDR1 LNHDA, CDR2 SQIVND (reference sequence). DNA for the CDR3: TGTGCCAGTAGTGGCGTTGTCCTCAACACCGGGGAGCTGTTTTTT. As protein: CASSGVVLNTGELFF. Looking up the rest from reference TRBV19 and TRBJ2-2 gives the full variable domain: DGGITQSPKYLFRKEGQNVTLSCEQNLNHDAMYWYRQDPGQGLRLIYYSQIVNDFQKGDIAEGYSVSREKKESFPLTVTSAQKNPTAFYLCASSGVVLNTGELFFGEGSRLTVL.

This clonotype has just a few counts. It may be a read error: a sequence one base away is much more abundant. The CDR3 region is CASSPTGGNQTQHF. The CDR3 bases are TGCGCCAGCAGCCCTACAGGGGGCAATCAGACCCAGCATTTT. The gene calls are TRBV5-1 and TRBJ1-5; 9 bases agree with TRBD1. This CDR3 is built from 14 residues. CDR1 SGHRS and CDR2 YFSETQ come from the germline V gene.

As to this clonotype: Its ends do not fully match the called genes, so a read error is possible. The V and J genes are TRBV5-1 and TRBJ2-3; TRBD2 matches at 9 bases. This CDR3 is 17 amino acids long. Germline CDR1 SGHRS, CDR2 YFSETQ. The CDR3: CASILSLRTSEKDTQYF. The CDR3 bases are TGCGCCAGCATCTTGTCTCTTCGGACTAGCGAGAAAGATACGCAGTATTTT.

This clonotype turned up a few times. V gene TRBV9 combines with J gene TRBJ1-1; the D gene is possibly TRBD1 (5 bases). This CDR3 has 13 residues. V gave up 3 bases and J gave up 7 bases, with 13 bases separating them. Germline CDR1 is SGDLS and CDR2 is YYNGEE. CDR3 coding DNA: TGTGCCAGCAGCGCCCCTGGGGCAGGTGAAGCTTTCTTT. This gives the protein CASSAPGAGEAFF.

The sample holds many counts of this clonotype. The chain links TRBV4-3 to TRBJ2-1, with TRBD2 matching 11 bases. Trimming at V came to 0 bases and at J to 2 bases, leaving 3 bases not matched to a gene. This CDR3 contains 17 residues. Looked up from germline, CDR1 is LGHNA and CDR2 is YSLEER. The CDR3 here is CASSQDLAGGPYNEQFF. CDR3 coding DNA: TGCGCCAGCAGCCAAGATCTAGCGGGGGGTCCCTACAATGAGCAGTTCTTC.

This chain uses TRBV14 with TRBJ1-1; D gene ambiguous. With 0 bases removed from V and 1 base from J, the gap between germline ends came to 9 bases. This CDR3 spans 15 amino acids. CDR1 and CDR2 from the germline V gene are SGHDN and FVKESK. CDR3: CASSQDVKENTEAFF. CDR3 DNA: TGTGCCAGCAGCCAAGACGTGAAGGAGAACACTGAAGCTTTCTTT.

This clonotype was seen repeatedly, ten times or more. V and J are TRBV18 and TRBJ2-3, with a possible D match to TRBD2 (5 bases). Germline CDR1 reads KGHSH; CDR2 reads LQKENI. The V gene lost 5 bases and the J gene lost 1 base, with 13 bases spanning the gap. The CDR3 spans 15 residues. CDR3 nucleotides: TGTGCCAGCTCAAATCCAGCGGTAGGCACAGATACGCAGTATTTT. This gives the protein CASSNPAVGTDTQYF.

This chain joins TRBV19 and TRBJ2-1; 8 positions agree with TRBD2. The germline V gene encodes CDR1 LNHDA and CDR2 SQIVND (reference sequence). V gave up 5 bases and J gave up 8 bases; unmatched junction bases: 14. This CDR3 is 16 amino acids long. The CDR3 spells CASSDPTSGALDEQFF. CDR3 in DNA: TGTGCCAGTAGTGACCCAACTAGCGGTGCGTTGGATGAGCAGTTCTTC.

This clonotype was found many times. The chain carries TRBV7-2 and TRBJ1-1; D is unclear. Germline V gene data show CDR1 as SGHTA and CDR2 as FQGNSA. This CDR3 contains 14 residues. Deletions cut 1 base from V and 5 bases from J, with 11 bases between. The CDR3 bases are TGTGCCAGCAGCTTAGGGTTAATAATGACTGAAGCTTTCTTT. This sequence encodes CASSLGLIMTEAFF.

This clonotype was counted many times. The V gene is TRBV5-1, the J gene TRBJ2-3, with 14 positions matching TRBD2. Germline trimming cut 2 bases from V and 6 bases from J; bases unmatched to any gene: 8. Germline-derived CDR1 and CDR2 are SGHRS and YFSETQ. The CDR3 has 17 residues. The CDR3 sequence: CASSLPGLAGAGDTQYF. The DNA of the CDR3 is TGCGCCAGCAGCTTACCGGGACTAGCGGGGGCAGGGGATACGCAGTATTTT.

The chain uses TRBV6-2 or TRBV6-3 and TRBJ2-7; TRBD2 agrees at 9 bases. The CDR3 is 19 residues long. V was pared by 2 bases and J by 1 base, with 15 bases of the junction left unmatched. Germline CDR1 and CDR2: MNHEY and SVGEGT. The CDR3 protein is CASSYTQRLAVPLSYEQYF. The DNA of the CDR3 is TGTGCCAGCAGTTACACCCAAAGACTAGCGGTCCCGTTATCCTACGAGCAGTACTTC.

This clonotype has ten or more counts. The chain recombines TRBV12-3 or TRBV12-4 with TRBJ1-5; no clear D. The ends were cut back, 2 bases at V and 1 base at J, with 9 bases in the middle. This CDR3 region has 15 residues. The CDR3 coding sequence is TGTGCCAGCAGTTTAACCGGGGAAAGCAATCAGCCCCAGCATTTT. The encoded protein is CASSLTGESNQPQHF.

This clonotype has a count of ten or more. The genes are TRBV20-1 and TRBJ2-5; 8 bases fit TRBD2. Germline CDR1 is DFQATT and CDR2 is SNEGSKA (reference sequence). With V trimmed by 4 bases and J by 0 bases, 7 bases remained unmatched. The CDR3 sequence is 15 residues long. CDR3 loop: CSANAGGWYQETQYF. Written as DNA, the CDR3 is TGCAGTGCTAACGCGGGGGGTTGGTACCAAGAGACCCAGTACTTC.

Ten or more counts support this clonotype. The junction differs from germline at one of its ends, possibly a read error. The CDR3 region is CASSLAGGREQFF. The CDR3 region has the DNA TGTGCCAGCAGTCTAGCGGGGGGGCGTGAGCAGTTCTTC. The rearrangement links TRBV12-3 or TRBV12-4 to TRBJ2-1, with 12 bases aligning to TRBD2. The CDR3 sequence is 13 residues long.

This clonotype was seen at least ten times. This chain links TRBV7-2 with TRBJ2-1; 7 bases map to TRBD2. V was pared by 0 bases and J by 4 bases, with 3 bases of the junction left unmatched. This CDR3 contains 15 residues. CDR1 is SGHTA and CDR2 is FQGNSA in the germline V gene. CDR3 in amino acids: CASSLASGVYNEQFF. The CDR3 nucleotides read TGTGCCAGCAGCTTAGCGAGCGGGGTGTACAATGAGCAGTTCTTC.

This clonotype was observed many times. This chain uses TRBV12-3 or TRBV12-4 with TRBJ2-7, with 8 bases matching TRBD1. The CDR3 runs to 15 residues. Trimming took 7 bases from V and 5 from J; bases not matched to a gene: 13. The CDR3 nucleotides are TGTGCCAGCACCCATAGACCCGGACAGGGAAACGAGCAGTACTTC. This codes for CASTHRPGQGNEQYF.

In its sample, this clonotype was seen many times. The rearrangement uses TRBV5-5 and TRBJ2-7, with a possible D match to TRBD1 (6 bases). V lost 4 bases to trimming and J lost 4 bases, with 24 bases between them. The CDR3 loop spans 17 amino acids. CDR1 is SGHKS and CDR2 is YYEKEE in the germline V gene (reference sequence). The CDR3 region has the DNA TGTGCCAGCAGCCCATTCGACAGTTGGGGGCGCGTTTACGAGCAGTACTTC. Protein sequence: CASSPFDSWGRVYEQYF.

The chain links TRBV29-1 to TRBJ2-5, with D perhaps TRBD2 (5 bases). Trimming took 2 bases from V and 0 from J, leaving 10 bases between them. CDR1 SQVTM and CDR2 ANQGSEA come from the germline V gene. This CDR3 is built from 14 residues. CDR3 in amino acids: CSVEQEANQETQYF. CDR3 DNA sequence: TGCAGCGTTGAACAGGAGGCTAACCAAGAGACCCAGTACTTC.

J is TRBJ2-2 and V is TRBV7-3; TRBD2 aligns across 7 bases. Trimming removed 8 bases from V and 6 bases from J; junction bases left unmatched: 6. Germline CDR1 is SGHTA and CDR2 is FQGTGA. The CDR3 runs to 13 residues. CDR3 loop: CASLGGWAGELFF. The CDR3 nucleotides are TGTGCCAGCCTCGGGGGGTGGGCCGGGGAGCTGTTTTTT.

This clonotype has at least ten counts. The chain links TRBV7-2 to TRBJ2-5; D may be TRBD2 (6 bases). The germline V gene encodes CDR1 SGHTA and CDR2 FQGNSA. The ends were cut back, 6 bases at V and 7 bases at J, with 15 bases in the middle. The CDR3 runs to 13 residues. DNA of the CDR3: TGTGCCAGCAGATCTGACGGAGGGTGGACCCAGTACTTC. Its protein product is CASRSDGGWTQYF.

This clonotype was counted a single time. One base away lies a much larger clone, so this may be a sequencing read error. The chain has TRBV12-3 or TRBV12-4 and TRBJ1-1; TRBD1 is a possible D gene (5 bases). CDR3 length: 13 residues. CDR3 nucleotide sequence: TGTGCCAGCAGTCATCGACAGTACACTGTAGCTTTCTTT. Residues: CASSHRQYTVAFF.

This clonotype occurred many times. The V call is TRBV7-9, the J call TRBJ1-4; 11 bases line up with TRBD1. Per germline, CDR1 SEHNR and CDR2 FQNEAQ (reference sequence). CDR3 length: 16 amino acids. The V and J ends lost 5 bases and 2 bases, in that order; junction bases with no gene match: 4. The CDR3 DNA follows: TGTGCCAGCAGCGCAGGACAGGGGGCGACTAATGAAAAACTGTTTTTT. Amino acids: CASSAGQGATNEKLFF.

The sample holds many counts of this clonotype. V and J are TRBV18 and TRBJ1-2, with D possibly matching TRBD1 (5 bases). Germline CDR1 and CDR2: KGHSH and LQKENI. With 0 bases removed from V and 9 bases from J, the gap between germline ends came to 17 bases. The CDR3 is 15 residues long. CDR3 sequence (DNA): TGTGCCAGCTCACCACCGGAGCAGAGCGGGGCTCGCTACACCTTC. Encoded protein: CASSPPEQSGARYTF.

This clonotype was counted at least ten times. The genes are TRBV5-1 and TRBJ1-1; 7 positions match TRBD1. The J segment lost 5 bases and the V segment lost 5 bases, leaving 9 bases of the junction unmatched. This CDR3 is 14 amino acids long. Germline V gene sequence: CDR1 SGHRS, CDR2 YFSETQ. As DNA, the CDR3 is TGCGCCAGCAGTCCGGGACAGCTGGTAACTGAAGCTTTCTTT. The encoded protein is CASSPGQLVTEAFF.

At least ten counts were recorded for this clonotype. The chain recombines TRBV12-3 or TRBV12-4 with TRBJ1-5, with D possibly matching TRBD1 (5 bases). V lost 3 bases and J 1 base, leaving 10 bases between the germline ends. CDR3 length: 15 amino acids. The CDR3 loop reads CASSFGAWSNQPQHF. CDR3 DNA sequence: TGTGCCAGCAGTTTCGGGGCTTGGAGCAATCAGCCCCAGCATTTT.

This clonotype was recorded many times. The rearrangement links TRBV4-3 to TRBJ2-7, with D possibly being TRBD2 (5 bases). The CDR3 is made up of 15 amino acids. V was clipped by 0 bases and J by 3 bases, with 12 bases between them. Germline values: CDR1 LGHNA, CDR2 YSLEER. The CDR3 region is CASSQERTDFYEQYF. The CDR3 DNA follows: TGCGCCAGCAGCCAAGAAAGGACTGACTTCTACGAGCAGTACTTC.

This clonotype was found many times. The rearrangement uses TRBV6-5 and TRBJ2-1; 8 bases are shared with TRBD2. Trimming cost V 6 bases and J 5 bases; bases outside gene matches: 9. The CDR3 is 15 residues long. The V gene's germline CDR1 is MNHEY and CDR2 SVGAGI. In DNA form, the CDR3 reads TGTGCCAGCAGGCCCGGGACTAGGGACCACAATGAGCAGTTCTTC. This sequence encodes CASRPGTRDHNEQFF.

In its sample, this clonotype ranks as medium-sized. The CDR3 region is CASSAGSGPGKKLFF. CDR3 coding DNA: TGTGCCAGCAGCGCGGGGAGTGGACCCGGAAAAAAACTGTTTTTT. The J gene is TRBJ1-4, the V gene TRBV9; the D is unclear. V lost 3 bases and J 9 bases, leaving 18 bases between the germline ends. Per the germline V gene, CDR1 is SGDLS and CDR2 is YYNGEE. The CDR3 totals 15 residues. The entire variable domain, with the rest obtained from reference TRBV9 and TRBJ1-4, is as follows: DSGVTQTPKHLITATGQRVTLRCSPRSGDLSVYWYQQSLDQGLQFLIQYYNGEERAKGNILERFSAQQFPDLHSELNLSSLELGDSALYFCASSAGSGPGKKLFFGSGTQLSVL.